The text below deals with one T cell receptor (beta chain). This entry is derived from a study of blood T cell repertoires in COVID-19. On the study more broadly: The study drew acute and convalescent COVID-19 samples from the United States, Italy and Spain.

This table comes from immunoSEQ multiplex PCR, and its TCRdb copy is limited to in-frame clones, with some not included. Among some 85,000 clones, about 74% were seen once, and the ten largest hold about half. The specimen sequenced was peripheral blood. The origin of this receptor is a human donor in a cohort sampled during active COVID-19.

The CDR3 region has the DNA TGCAGCGTTGAAGAGCTTAGCGGGAGCCGGAATGAGCAGTTCTTC. It is translated as CSVEELSGSRNEQFF. This chain connects TRBV29-1 to TRBJ2-1, with 9 nucleotides matching TRBD2. V shed 0 bases and J 7 bases; nucleotides not matched to a gene: 7. The CDR3 loop spans 15 amino acids. Germline values: CDR1 SQVTM, CDR2 ANQGSEA.